The source of this T cell receptor beta chain is a study of metastatic and nonmetastatic thyroid tumors. Study information: The comparison covered peripheral blood and tumor or nodule tissue in malignant and benign thyroid patients.

Thyroid surgery was performed in patients who had received no treatment beforehand. This clone was recorded many times. TCRdb reanalyzed the PCR reads via MiXCR. The data hold about 85,000 clones, with about 9.1% observed a single time. Germline CDR1 and CDR2: MNHNY and SVGAGI (reference sequence). The V gene lost 2 bases and the J gene lost 3 bases, with 7 bases spanning the gap. The CDR3 runs to 13 residues. Sequenced material: blood. This TCR was recovered from a female donor with papillary thyroid cancer or a benign thyroid nodule (not recorded which). Some clones in this sample may be carry-over from other donors' samples. J is TRBJ1-2 and V is TRBV6-6; D remains ambiguous. The CDR3 spells CASSYTGHYGYTF. The CDR3 DNA reads TGTGCCAGCAGTTACACTGGCCACTATGGCTACACCTTC.